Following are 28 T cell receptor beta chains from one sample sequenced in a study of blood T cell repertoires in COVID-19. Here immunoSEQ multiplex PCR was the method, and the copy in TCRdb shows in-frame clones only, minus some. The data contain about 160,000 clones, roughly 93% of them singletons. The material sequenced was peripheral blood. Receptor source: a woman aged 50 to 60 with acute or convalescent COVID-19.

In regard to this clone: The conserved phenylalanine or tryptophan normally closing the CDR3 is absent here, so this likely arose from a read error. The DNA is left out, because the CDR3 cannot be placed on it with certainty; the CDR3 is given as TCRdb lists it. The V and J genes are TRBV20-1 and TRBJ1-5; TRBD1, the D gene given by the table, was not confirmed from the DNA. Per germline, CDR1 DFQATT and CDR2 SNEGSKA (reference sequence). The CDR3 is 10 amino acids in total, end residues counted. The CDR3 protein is CSARETGVEE.

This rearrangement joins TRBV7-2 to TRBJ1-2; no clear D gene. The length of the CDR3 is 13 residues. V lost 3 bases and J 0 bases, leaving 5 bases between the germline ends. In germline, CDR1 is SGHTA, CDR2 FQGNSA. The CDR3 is CASSLATNYGYTF. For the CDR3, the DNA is TGTGCCAGCAGCTTGGCCACTAACTATGGCTACACCTTC.

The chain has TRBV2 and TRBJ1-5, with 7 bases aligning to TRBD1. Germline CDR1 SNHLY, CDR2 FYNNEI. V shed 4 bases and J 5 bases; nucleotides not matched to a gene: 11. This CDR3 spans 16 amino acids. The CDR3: CASSGVSDRMDQPQHF. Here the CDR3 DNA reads TGTGCCAGCAGTGGGGTCTCGGACAGGATGGATCAGCCCCAGCATTTT.

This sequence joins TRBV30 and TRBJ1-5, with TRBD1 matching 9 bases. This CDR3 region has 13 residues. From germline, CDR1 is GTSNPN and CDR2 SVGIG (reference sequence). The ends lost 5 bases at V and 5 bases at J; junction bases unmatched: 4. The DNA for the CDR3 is TGTGCCTGGGGGGGACAGGGAGATCAGCCCCAGCATTTT. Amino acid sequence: CAWGGQGDQPQHF.

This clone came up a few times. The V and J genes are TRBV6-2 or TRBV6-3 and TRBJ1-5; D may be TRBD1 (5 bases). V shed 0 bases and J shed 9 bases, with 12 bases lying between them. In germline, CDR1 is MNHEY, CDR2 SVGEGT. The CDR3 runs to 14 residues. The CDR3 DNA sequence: TGTGCCAGCAGTTACTCTGGGACTAGTAGGCCCCAGCATTTT. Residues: CASSYSGTSRPQHF.

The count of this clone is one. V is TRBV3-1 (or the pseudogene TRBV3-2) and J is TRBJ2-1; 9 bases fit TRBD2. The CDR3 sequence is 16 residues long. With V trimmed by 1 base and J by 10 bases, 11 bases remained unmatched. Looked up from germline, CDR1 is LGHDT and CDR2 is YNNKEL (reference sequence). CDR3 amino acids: CASSQGTSGRIGEQFF. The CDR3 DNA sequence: TGTGCCAGCAGCCAAGGGACCAGCGGGAGGATAGGGGAGCAGTTCTTC.

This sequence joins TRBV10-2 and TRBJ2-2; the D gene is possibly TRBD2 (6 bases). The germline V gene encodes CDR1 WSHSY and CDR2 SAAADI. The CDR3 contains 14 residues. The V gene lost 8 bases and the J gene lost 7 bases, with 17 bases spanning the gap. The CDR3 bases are TGCGCCAGCCATACGCCTCAAGCGGGCGGGGAGCTGTTTTTT. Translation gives CASHTPQAGGELFF.

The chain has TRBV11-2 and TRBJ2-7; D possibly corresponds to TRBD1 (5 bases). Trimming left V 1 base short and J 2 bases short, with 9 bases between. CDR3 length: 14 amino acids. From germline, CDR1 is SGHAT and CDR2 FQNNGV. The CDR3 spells CASSLGQRAYEQYF. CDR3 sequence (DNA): TGTGCCAGCAGCTTAGGACAGCGAGCCTACGAGCAGTACTTC.

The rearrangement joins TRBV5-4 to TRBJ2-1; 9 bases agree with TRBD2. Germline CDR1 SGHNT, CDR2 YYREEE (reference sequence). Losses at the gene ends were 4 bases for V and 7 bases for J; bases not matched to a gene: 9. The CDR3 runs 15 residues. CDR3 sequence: CASSRAGGPKNEQFF. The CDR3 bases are TGTGCCAGCAGCCGAGCGGGAGGACCTAAGAATGAGCAGTTCTTC.

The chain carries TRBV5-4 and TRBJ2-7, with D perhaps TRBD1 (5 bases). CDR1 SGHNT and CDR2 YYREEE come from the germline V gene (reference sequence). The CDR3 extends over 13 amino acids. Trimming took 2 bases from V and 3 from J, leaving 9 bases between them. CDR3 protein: CASSLGVNYEQYF. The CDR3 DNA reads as TGTGCCAGCAGCTTAGGGGTTAACTACGAGCAGTACTTC.

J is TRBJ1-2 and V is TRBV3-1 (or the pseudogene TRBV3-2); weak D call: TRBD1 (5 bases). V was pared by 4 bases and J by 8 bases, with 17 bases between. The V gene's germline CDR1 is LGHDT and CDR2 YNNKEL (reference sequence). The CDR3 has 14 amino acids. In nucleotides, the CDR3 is TGTGCCAGCAGCCTCCTGGGAGGGGCGGGAGGCTACACCTTC. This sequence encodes CASSLLGGAGGYTF.

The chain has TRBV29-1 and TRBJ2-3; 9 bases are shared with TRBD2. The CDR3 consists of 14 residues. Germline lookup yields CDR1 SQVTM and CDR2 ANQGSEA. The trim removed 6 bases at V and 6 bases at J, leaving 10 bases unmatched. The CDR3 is CSVNPGLASDTQYF. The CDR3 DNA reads TGCAGCGTAAATCCGGGACTAGCTTCGGATACGCAGTATTTT.

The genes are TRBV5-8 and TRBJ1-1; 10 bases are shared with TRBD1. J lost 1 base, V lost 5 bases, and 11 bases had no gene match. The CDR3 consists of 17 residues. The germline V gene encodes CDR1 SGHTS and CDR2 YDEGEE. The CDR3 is CASRLSGTGARNTEAFF. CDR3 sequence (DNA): TGTGCCAGCAGGTTGTCCGGGACAGGGGCCCGGAACACTGAAGCTTTCTTT.

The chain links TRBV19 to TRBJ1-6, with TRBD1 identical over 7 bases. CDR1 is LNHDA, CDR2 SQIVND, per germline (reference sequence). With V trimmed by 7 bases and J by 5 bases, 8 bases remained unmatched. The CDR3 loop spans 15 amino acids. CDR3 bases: TGTGCCAGTACCGTGGGGACAGTCCATAATTCACCCCTCCACTTT. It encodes CASTVGTVHNSPLHF.

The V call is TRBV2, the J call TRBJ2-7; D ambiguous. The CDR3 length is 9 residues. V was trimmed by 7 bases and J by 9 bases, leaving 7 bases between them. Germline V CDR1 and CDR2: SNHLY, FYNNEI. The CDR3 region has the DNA TGTGCCAGCACGCCGGGGCAGTACTTC. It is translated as CASTPGQYF.

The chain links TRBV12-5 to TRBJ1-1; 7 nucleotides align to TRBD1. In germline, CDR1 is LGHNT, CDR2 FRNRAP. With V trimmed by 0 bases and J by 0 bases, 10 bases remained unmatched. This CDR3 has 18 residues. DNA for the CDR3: TGTGCTAGTGGTTTGGTACTTGGGACAGCCATCATGAACACTGAAGCTTTCTTT. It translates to CASGLVLGTAIMNTEAFF.

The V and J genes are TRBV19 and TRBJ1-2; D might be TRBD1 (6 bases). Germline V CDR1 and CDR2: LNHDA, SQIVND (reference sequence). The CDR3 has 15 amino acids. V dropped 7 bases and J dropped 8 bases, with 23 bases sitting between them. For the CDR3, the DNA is TGTGCCAGTACCCCGGGGGGCCCCAGGAGTAGGGGCTACACCTTC. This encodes CASTPGGPRSRGYTF.

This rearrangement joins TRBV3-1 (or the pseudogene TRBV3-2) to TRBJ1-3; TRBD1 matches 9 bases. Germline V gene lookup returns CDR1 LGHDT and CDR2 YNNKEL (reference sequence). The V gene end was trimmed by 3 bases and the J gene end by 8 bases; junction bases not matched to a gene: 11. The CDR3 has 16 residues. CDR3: CASSHTSGTGPDTIYF. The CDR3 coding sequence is TGTGCCAGCAGCCATACGTCCGGGACAGGGCCTGACACCATATATTTT.

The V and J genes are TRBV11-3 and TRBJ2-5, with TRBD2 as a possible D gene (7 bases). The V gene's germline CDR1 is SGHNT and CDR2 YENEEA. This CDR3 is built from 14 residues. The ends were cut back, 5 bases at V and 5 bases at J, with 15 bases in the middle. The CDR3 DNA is TGTGCCAGCAGCCATGGGGGGGCTGGGGAGACCCAGTACTTC. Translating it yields CASSHGGAGETQYF.

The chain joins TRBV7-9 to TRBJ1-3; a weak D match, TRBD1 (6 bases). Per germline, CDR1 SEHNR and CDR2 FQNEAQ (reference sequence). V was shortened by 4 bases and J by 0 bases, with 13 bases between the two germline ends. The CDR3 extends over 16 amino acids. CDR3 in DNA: TGTGCCAGCAGCTCAGGACAGATGATCTCTGGAAACACCATATATTTT. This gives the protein CASSSGQMISGNTIYF.

Here the CDR3 DNA reads TGTGCCAGCAGCCGGACAGGGTCTAATGAAAAACTGTTTTTT. This codes for CASSRTGSNEKLFF. V and J are TRBV5-4 and TRBJ1-4, with TRBD1 matching 8 bases. CDR1 and CDR2 (germline): SGHNT, YYREEE (reference sequence). Germline trimming cut 4 bases from V and 3 bases from J; bases unmatched to any gene: 2. The CDR3 loop spans 14 amino acids.

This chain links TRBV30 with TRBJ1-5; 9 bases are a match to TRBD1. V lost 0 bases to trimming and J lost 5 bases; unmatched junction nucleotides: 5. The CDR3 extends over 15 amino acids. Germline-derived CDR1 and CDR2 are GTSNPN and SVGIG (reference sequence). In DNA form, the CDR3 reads TGTGCCTGGAGTGTACAGGGACAGGGACATCAGCCCCAGCATTTT. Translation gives CAWSVQGQGHQPQHF. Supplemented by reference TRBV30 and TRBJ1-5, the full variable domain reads SQTIHQWPATLVQPVGSPLSLECTVEGTSNPNLYWYRQAAGRGLQLLFYSVGIGQISSEVPQNLSASRPQDRQFILSSKKLLLSDSGFYLCAWSVQGQGHQPQHFGDGTRLSIL.

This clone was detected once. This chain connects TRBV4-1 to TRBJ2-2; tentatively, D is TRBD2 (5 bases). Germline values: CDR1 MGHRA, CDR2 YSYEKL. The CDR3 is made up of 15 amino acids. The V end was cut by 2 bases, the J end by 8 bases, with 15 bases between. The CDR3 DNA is TGCGCCAGCAGCCAACAAGTTGGACTCAAAGGGGAGCTGTTTTTT. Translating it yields CASSQQVGLKGELFF.

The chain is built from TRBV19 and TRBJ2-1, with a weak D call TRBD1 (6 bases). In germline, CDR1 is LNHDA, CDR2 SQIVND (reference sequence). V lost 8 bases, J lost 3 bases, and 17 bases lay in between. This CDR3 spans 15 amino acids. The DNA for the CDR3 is TGTGCCAGTCAACCCCCCGGGACACTCTACAATGAGCAGTTCTTC. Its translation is CASQPPGTLYNEQFF.

CDR3 protein: CASGQGVWDEQYF. The CDR3 DNA follows: TGTGCCAGCGGACAGGGGGTTTGGGACGAGCAGTACTTC. The V call is TRBV7-9, the J call TRBJ2-7, with TRBD1 matching 10 bases. V gave up 8 bases and J gave up 5 bases; unmatched junction bases: 6. The CDR3 is 13 residues long. Germline V gives CDR1 SEHNR, CDR2 FQNEAQ (reference sequence). Full variable domain (rest looked up from reference TRBV7-9 and TRBJ2-7): DTGVSQNPRHKITKRGQNVTFRCDPISEHNRLYWYRQTLGQGPEFLTYFQNEAQLEKSRLLSDRFSAERPKGSFSTLEIQRTEQGDSAMYLCASGQGVWDEQYFGPGTRLTVT.

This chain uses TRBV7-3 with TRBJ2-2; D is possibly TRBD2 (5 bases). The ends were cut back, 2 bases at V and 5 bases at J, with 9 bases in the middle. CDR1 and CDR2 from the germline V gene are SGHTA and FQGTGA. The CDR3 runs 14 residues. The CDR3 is CASSLGGRTGELFF. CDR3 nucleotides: TGTGCCAGCAGCTTAGGAGGCCGGACCGGGGAGCTGTTTTTT.

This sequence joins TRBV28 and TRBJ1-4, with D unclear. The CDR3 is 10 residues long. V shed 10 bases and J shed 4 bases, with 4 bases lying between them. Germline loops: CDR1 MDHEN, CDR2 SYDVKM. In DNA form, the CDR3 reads TGTGCCACCAATAATGAAAAACTGTTTTTT. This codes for CATNNEKLFF.

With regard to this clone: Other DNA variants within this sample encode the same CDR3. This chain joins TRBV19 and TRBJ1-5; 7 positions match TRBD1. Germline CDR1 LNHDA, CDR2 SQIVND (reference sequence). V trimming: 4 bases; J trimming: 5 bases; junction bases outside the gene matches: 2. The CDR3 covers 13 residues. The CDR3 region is CASSRDRDQPQHF. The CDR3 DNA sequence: TGTGCCAGTAGTAGGGACAGAGATCAGCCCCAGCATTTT.